This TCR beta chain derives from a study of Ad26.COV2.S vaccination and SARS-CoV-2 variants. Study background: Among those in the COV1001 Ad26.COV2.S trial arm was the donor. In the study, Ad26.COV2.S was injected intramuscularly once, or twice 56 days apart.

Germline values: CDR1 LNHDA, CDR2 SQIVND (reference sequence). This CDR3 comprises 12 residues. V was shortened by 4 bases and J by 7 bases, with 8 bases between the two germline ends. Treatment indicated: roughly 19 received Ad26.COV2.S at low or high dose, single or two shots; about 5 received placebo; per-sample allocation not given. Sampling was done on day 63 after the first vaccine or placebo injection. Cohort 1b enrolled adults aged 18-55 years in Boston. The method was immunoSEQ multiplex PCR; TCRdb's version includes in-frame clones alone and lacks a portion of them. The profile covers about 320,000 clones, with under 90% appearing a single time and 4.5% to 7% taken by the ten largest.

The sequence was obtained from a person between 18 and 65 years old who received the Ad26.COV2.S COVID-19 vaccine or a placebo. V gene TRBV19 combines with J gene TRBJ1-5; D possibly corresponds to TRBD1 (5 bases). This specimen consisted of peripheral blood, obtained in a trial of Ad26.COV2.S vaccine versus placebo. CDR3 sequence (DNA): TGTGCCAGTAGTAGCGGGGGACAGCCCCAGCATTTT. It yields the protein CASSSGGQPQHF.